This passage covers 25 T cell receptor beta chains from one sample sequenced in a study of T cell repertoires in cytomegalovirus infection. TCRdb analysed the reads with MiXCR anew, one entry per CDR3 protein. This table holds some 400,000 distinct CDR3 sequences, 31% found once. Sample: PBMCs. The receptor set was obtained from a human donor in good health (CMV status not recorded). Some clones in this sample may be carry-over from other donors' samples.

V and J are TRBV7-9 and TRBJ1-6, with no clear D. The CDR3 sequence is 16 residues long. Germline CDR1 reads SEHNR; CDR2 reads FQNEAQ (reference sequence). Deletions cut 5 bases from V and 5 bases from J, with 16 bases between. The CDR3 here is CASSPAGGRNNSPLHF. The CDR3 coding sequence is TGTGCCAGCAGCCCCGCCGGCGGGCGTAATAATTCACCCCTCCACTTT.

This clonotype was recorded at least ten times. V usage is TRBV6-2 or TRBV6-3 and J usage is TRBJ2-2; the D gene could be TRBD1 or TRBD2 (5 bases each). The germline V and J ends were trimmed by 6 bases and 3 bases, with 14 bases remaining between them. The CDR3 totals 15 residues. Germline V gives CDR1 MNHEY, CDR2 SVGEGT. The CDR3 coding sequence is TGTGCCAGCAGACTAGGGGTGGTAGACACCGGGGAGCTGTTTTTT. This translates into CASRLGVVDTGELFF.

This clonotype was picked up a small number of times. This chain joins TRBV5-6 and TRBJ2-7, with D unclear. From germline, CDR1 is SGHDT and CDR2 YYEEEE. The CDR3 consists of 16 residues. V was shortened by 1 base and J by 5 bases, with 19 bases between the two germline ends. This CDR3 reads CASSLLRYAAGNEQYF. In nucleotides, the CDR3 is TGTGCCAGCAGCTTGCTTAGGTACGCGGCTGGGAACGAGCAGTACTTC.

The V call is TRBV20-1, the J call TRBJ1-1; D unresolved. V lost 6 bases, J lost 1 base, and 15 bases lay in between. Germline V CDR1 and CDR2: DFQATT, SNEGSKA (reference sequence). The CDR3 loop spans 14 amino acids. CDR3 residues: CSAPSRVGNTEAFF. The CDR3 DNA reads TGCAGTGCCCCTTCCCGGGTCGGGAACACTGAAGCTTTCTTT.

The rearrangement joins TRBV29-1 to TRBJ2-5; 8 bases are a match to TRBD1. From germline, CDR1 is SQVTM and CDR2 ANQGSEA. Trimming at V came to 7 bases and at J to 4 bases, leaving 5 bases not matched to a gene. The CDR3 runs to 12 residues. Written as DNA, the CDR3 is TGCAGCGCCGACAGGGGTGGAGAGACCCAGTACTTC. Protein product: CSADRGGETQYF.

The gene calls are TRBV6-2 or TRBV6-3 and TRBJ1-1, with D unresolved. Germline V CDR1 and CDR2: MNHEY, SVGEGT. CDR3 size: 15 residues. Trimming took 0 bases from V and 4 from J, leaving 12 bases between them. The CDR3 loop is CASSYSRGSGTEAFF. CDR3 bases: TGTGCCAGCAGTTACTCGCGAGGCTCAGGCACTGAAGCTTTCTTT.

This clonotype was counted ten times or more. The chain carries TRBV7-2 and TRBJ2-7; D is possibly TRBD2 (6 bases). The CDR3 consists of 16 residues. V shed 2 bases and J shed 7 bases, with 21 bases lying between them. Germline CDR1 reads SGHTA; CDR2 reads FQGNSA. As DNA, the CDR3 is TGTGCCAGCAGCTTACGGGGGACGGTGGGGCCGGGGGAGCAGTACTTC. The encoded protein is CASSLRGTVGPGEQYF.

V gene TRBV4-1 combines with J gene TRBJ2-7, with 9 bases aligning to TRBD2. The CDR3 is 15 residues long. The V and J ends lost 2 bases and 2 bases, in that order; junction bases with no gene match: 4. Germline V gene data show CDR1 as MGHRA and CDR2 as YSYEKL. The CDR3 is CASSQTTSGTYEQYF. The CDR3 DNA reads as TGCGCCAGCAGCCAAACGACTAGCGGAACCTACGAGCAGTACTTC.

This sequence joins TRBV18 and TRBJ2-3; 7 positions agree with TRBD2. Germline V gene lookup returns CDR1 KGHSH and CDR2 LQKENI. The CDR3 covers 14 residues. CDR3 bases: TGTTCCATCTTACAACCGACTAGCCCAGATACGCAGTATTTT. It yields the protein CSILQPTSPDTQYF.

CDR3 residues: CASSIGAGLFF. The CDR3 nucleotides are TGTGCCAGTAGTATCGGGGCCGGCTTGTTTTTT. The V and J genes are TRBV19 and TRBJ1-4; D may be TRBD1 (5 bases). Per the germline V gene, CDR1 is LNHDA and CDR2 is SQIVND (reference sequence). This CDR3 is 11 amino acids long. Between the trimmed V and J ends, which lost 3 bases and 15 bases, there was a span of 11 bases.

A note on this clonotype: One end of the junction varies from germline; a read error may be responsible. The J gene is TRBJ1-2, the V gene TRBV19; 10 bases are shared with TRBD1. There are 13 residues in the CDR3. Germline CDR1 LNHDA, CDR2 SQIVND (reference sequence). The DNA of the CDR3 is TGTGCCAGTAGTATCGACAGGGGGCATGGCTCCACCTTC. Translated, it gives CASSIDRGHGSTF. The complete variable domain, with remaining parts taken from reference TRBV19 and TRBJ1-2, reads DGGITQSPKYLFRKEGQNVTLSCEQNLNHDAMYWYRQDPGQGLRLIYYSQIVNDFQKGDIAEGYSVSREKKESFPLTVTSAQKNPTAFYLCASSIDRGHGSTFGSGTRLTVV.

A few counts support this clonotype. The chain combines TRBV5-6 with TRBJ2-2, with D unclear. The germline V and J ends were trimmed by 3 bases and 3 bases, with 15 bases remaining between them. CDR3 length: 16 amino acids. Germline loops: CDR1 SGHDT, CDR2 YYEEEE. CDR3 loop: CASSYVGRVDTGELFF. The DNA for the CDR3 is TGTGCCAGCAGCTACGTAGGTAGGGTGGACACCGGGGAGCTGTTTTTT.

In regard to this clonotype: One base away lies a much larger clone, so this may be a sequencing read error. The rearrangement joins TRBV7-6 to TRBJ1-1; perhaps TRBD1 as D (6 bases). In germline, CDR1 is SGHVS, CDR2 FNYEAQ. CDR3 length: 15 amino acids. CDR3 amino acids: CASSSGQGLVTEALF. CDR3 bases: TGTGCCAGCAGCTCCGGCCAGGGGTTGGTCACTGAAGCTTTATTT.

This clonotype was seen at least ten times. This clone may be a read error of a much larger clone one base away. V is TRBV7-9 and J is TRBJ1-1; D is ambiguous. V was pared by 4 bases and J by 0 bases, with 3 bases between. There are 12 residues in the CDR3. In germline, CDR1 is SEHNR, CDR2 FQNEAQ (reference sequence). CDR3: CASSSMNTEAFF. CDR3 bases: TGTGCCAGCAGCTCAATGAACACTGAAGCTTTCTTT.

CDR3 residues: CASSLAGAEQYF. The CDR3 DNA follows: TGTGCCAGCAGCTTAGCTGGTGCCGAGCAGTACTTC. The genes are TRBV7-6 and TRBJ2-7; D is ambiguous. Germline CDR1 and CDR2: SGHVS and FNYEAQ. CDR3 size: 12 residues. Trimming shortened V by 0 bases and J by 6 bases, and 6 bases separated the two germline ends.

The rearrangement links TRBV28 to TRBJ1-5, with TRBD1 as a possible D gene (5 bases). The length of the CDR3 is 14 residues. Deletions cut 3 bases from V and 15 bases from J, with 21 bases between. Germline V gene data show CDR1 as MDHEN and CDR2 as SYDVKM. In DNA, the CDR3 is TGTGCCAGCAGTTTGGGGCCTGGACTTCTTCTCTGGCATTTT. This codes for CASSLGPGLLLWHF.

Ten or more counts support this clonotype. This chain links TRBV7-6 with TRBJ2-3; 9 nucleotides agree with TRBD2. Unmatched junction bases numbered 7, after V lost 1 base and J lost 5 bases. The CDR3 contains 16 residues. Germline V gene data show CDR1 as SGHVS and CDR2 as FNYEAQ. The CDR3, as DNA: TGTGCCAGCAGCTTAGGATCTAGCGGGGCCCGAGATACGCAGTATTTT. Translating gives CASSLGSSGARDTQYF.

This clonotype was seen repeatedly, ten times or more. This chain joins TRBV7-2 and TRBJ1-1; D unclear. Trimming stripped 1 base from V and 7 bases from J, with 7 bases between. Germline V gene lookup returns CDR1 SGHTA and CDR2 FQGNSA. This CDR3 has 12 residues. DNA for the CDR3: TGTGCCAGCAGCTTAGTCCGGGGTGAAGCTTTCTTT. It is translated as CASSLVRGEAFF.

This clonotype was detected once. A much larger clone lies one base from this, so it may be a read error. This chain links TRBV6-6 with TRBJ2-7, with 10 bases lining up with TRBD1. Germline assignment: CDR1 MNHNY and CDR2 SVGAGI (reference sequence). The CDR3 consists of 15 residues. The DNA of the CDR3 is TGTGCCAGCAGCCCACGACAGGGGGCTGCATACGAGAAGTACTTC. Translated, it gives CASSPRQGAAYEKYF.

This clonotype has at least ten counts. The chain employs TRBV28 and TRBJ1-1, with D possibly matching TRBD1 (6 bases). Looked up from germline, CDR1 is MDHEN and CDR2 is SYDVKM. This CDR3 has 15 amino acids. V was cut by 4 bases and J by 5 bases, with 17 bases left in between. The CDR3: CASSSHRDFRTEAFF. CDR3 DNA sequence: TGTGCCAGCAGTTCCCACAGGGATTTTAGGACTGAAGCTTTCTTT.

This clonotype came up a few times. The chain joins TRBV7-9 to TRBJ2-1, with D perhaps matching TRBD1 or TRBD2 (5 bases each). V was clipped by 1 base and J by 0 bases, with 10 bases between them. This CDR3 has 16 residues. Per the germline V gene, CDR1 is SEHNR and CDR2 is FQNEAQ (reference sequence). The CDR3 loop reads CASSLGRGTSYNEQFF. CDR3 nucleotide sequence: TGTGCCAGCAGCTTAGGAAGAGGGACCTCCTACAATGAGCAGTTCTTC.

V is TRBV6-1 and J is TRBJ1-1, with D tentatively TRBD1 (6 bases). Germline lookup yields CDR1 MNHNS and CDR2 SASEGT. This CDR3 has 11 residues. Trimming took off 7 bases at V and 7 bases at J, with 10 bases between the two ends. The CDR3 is CASMGGREAFF. The CDR3 nucleotides are TGTGCCAGCATGGGGGGGCGTGAAGCTTTCTTT.

The sample holds a few counts of this clonotype. The rearrangement links TRBV28 to TRBJ2-3, with TRBD1 as a possible D gene (6 bases). Between the trimmed V and J ends, which lost 6 bases and 6 bases, there was a span of 19 bases. The CDR3 consists of 15 residues. In germline, CDR1 is MDHEN, CDR2 SYDVKM. CDR3 region: CASSPLGQGLDTQYF. CDR3 bases: TGTGCCAGCAGCCCCCTAGGGCAGGGGTTGGATACGCAGTATTTT.

Concerning this clonotype itself: A read error may produce the germline difference seen at one junction end. DNA of the CDR3: TGTGCCAGTATTATAGATATGGGGACCTACGAGCAGTACTTC. Protein sequence: CASIIDMGTYEQYF. This rearrangement joins TRBV19 to TRBJ2-7; D unclear. Germline loops: CDR1 LNHDA, CDR2 SQIVND (reference sequence). The CDR3 consists of 14 residues.

This clonotype turned up a few times. The chain is built from TRBV6-2 or TRBV6-3 and TRBJ2-2; tentatively, D is TRBD1 (6 bases). Germline loops: CDR1 MNHEY, CDR2 SVGEGT. V dropped 0 bases and J dropped 5 bases, with 10 bases sitting between them. The CDR3 is made up of 15 amino acids. CDR3 coding DNA: TGTGCCAGCAGTTACTCGGCAGGGGCAACCGGGGAGCTGTTTTTT. Its protein is CASSYSAGATGELFF.